Reported below is one TCR beta chain. The source of the sample is a study of blood T cell repertoires in COVID-19. From germline, CDR1 is SGHRS and CDR2 YFSETQ. This CDR3 has 14 amino acids. V lost 6 bases, J lost 4 bases, and 6 bases stayed unmatched. Using immunoSEQ multiplex PCR, the repertoire was profiled, and TCRdb retains in-frame clones only, with some absent. The sample includes approximately 250,000 clones, about nine tenths of them seen just once. The chain combines TRBV5-1 with TRBJ2-7; TRBD1 agrees at 11 bases. The sample taken for sequencing was peripheral blood. The TCR originated in a man aged 25-45 years with COVID-19, enrolled during active disease. CDR3 amino acids: CASKMDRGLYEQYF. As DNA, the CDR3 is TGCGCCAGCAAGATGGACAGGGGGCTTTACGAGCAGTACTTC. The full variable domain, completed using reference TRBV5-1 and TRBJ2-7, is KAGVTQTPRYLIKTRGQQVTLSCSPISGHRSVSWYQQTPGQGLQFLFEYFSETQRNKGNFPGRFSGRQFSNSRSEMNVSTLELGDSALYLCASKMDRGLYEQYFGPGTRLTVT.